This T cell receptor beta chain came from a study of T cell responses to AZD1222 COVID-19 vaccine. Whole-study context: Researchers grouped second doses given at about 4 or about 12 weeks into one pool.

Clones were sequenced by immunoSEQ multiplex PCR, and TCRdb holds only the in-frame ones, with some missing. The sample has around 110,000 clones; more than 85% are singletons. Broader study findings: Targeting of unmutated variant regions was reportedly seen in nearly half of spike-specific TCRs. A mostly white British donor set with more females was recruited, and clonal diversity was possibly underestimated. After the peak T cell response, and only then, were repertoires sampled.

In the case of this clone: Antigen unknown.

Specimen: peripheral blood, collected on day 0 of AZD1222 vaccination. The sequence was collected from an adult in good health.

CDR3 nucleotides: TGCGCCAGCAGCTTGGGGACAGGGCCATACGAGCAGTACTTC. This codes for CASSLGTGPYEQYF. The chain combines TRBV5-1 with TRBJ2-7; 8 bases fit TRBD1. The CDR3 covers 14 residues. Germline CDR1 reads SGHRS; CDR2 reads YFSETQ. With V trimmed by 0 bases and J by 4 bases, 3 bases remained unmatched.